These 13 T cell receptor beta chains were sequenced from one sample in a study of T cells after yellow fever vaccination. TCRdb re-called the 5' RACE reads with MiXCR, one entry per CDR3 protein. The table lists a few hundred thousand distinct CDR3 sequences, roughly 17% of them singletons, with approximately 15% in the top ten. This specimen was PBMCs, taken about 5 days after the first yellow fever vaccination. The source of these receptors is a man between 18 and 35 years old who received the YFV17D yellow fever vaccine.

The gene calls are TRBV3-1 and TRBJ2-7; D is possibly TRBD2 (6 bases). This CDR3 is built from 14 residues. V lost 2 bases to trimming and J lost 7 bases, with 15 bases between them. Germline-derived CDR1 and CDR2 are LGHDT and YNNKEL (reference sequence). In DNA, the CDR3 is TGTGCCAGCAGCCAAACGGAAGCTGGGGGGGAGCAGTACGTC. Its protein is CASSQTEAGGEQYV.

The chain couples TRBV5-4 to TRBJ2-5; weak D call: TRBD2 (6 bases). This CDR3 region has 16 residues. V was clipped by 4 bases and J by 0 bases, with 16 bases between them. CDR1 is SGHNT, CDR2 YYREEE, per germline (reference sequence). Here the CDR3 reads CASSHGGTSDQETQYF. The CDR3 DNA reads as TGTGCCAGCAGCCACGGCGGGACTTCGGACCAAGAGACCCAGTACTTC. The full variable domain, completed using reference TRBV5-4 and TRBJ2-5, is ETGVTQSPTHLIKTRGQQVTLRCSSQSGHNTVSWYQQALGQGPQFIFQYYREEENGRGNFPPRFSGLQFPNYSSELNVNALELDDSALYLCASSHGGTSDQETQYFGPGTRLLVL.

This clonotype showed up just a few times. In nucleotides, the CDR3 is TGTGCCAGCAGTACCTACATTGAGGTCGACTACACCTTC. Encoded protein: CASSTYIEVDYTF. V gene TRBV7-2 combines with J gene TRBJ1-2; D remains ambiguous. Germline CDR1 and CDR2: SGHTA and FQGNSA. V lost 6 bases and J lost 10, with 18 bases in between. This CDR3 contains 13 residues. Complete variable domain (other parts from reference TRBV7-2 and TRBJ1-2): GAGVSQSPSNKVTEKGKDVELRCDPISGHTALYWYRQSLGQGLEFLIYFQGNSAPDKSGLPSDRFSAERTGGSVSTLTIQRTQQEDSAVYLCASSTYIEVDYTFGSGTRLTVV.

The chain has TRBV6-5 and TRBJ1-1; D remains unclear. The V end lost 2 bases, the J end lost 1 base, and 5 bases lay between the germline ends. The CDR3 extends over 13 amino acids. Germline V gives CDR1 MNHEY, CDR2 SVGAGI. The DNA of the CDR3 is TGTGCCAGCAGTTACCCGGGGAACACTGAAGCTTTCTTT. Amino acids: CASSYPGNTEAFF.

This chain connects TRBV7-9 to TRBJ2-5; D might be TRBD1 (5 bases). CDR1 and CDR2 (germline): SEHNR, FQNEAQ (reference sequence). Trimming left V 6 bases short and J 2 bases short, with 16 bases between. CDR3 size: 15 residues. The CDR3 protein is CASSIYGARQETQYF. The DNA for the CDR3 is TGTGCCAGCAGTATATATGGGGCCCGACAAGAGACCCAGTACTTC.

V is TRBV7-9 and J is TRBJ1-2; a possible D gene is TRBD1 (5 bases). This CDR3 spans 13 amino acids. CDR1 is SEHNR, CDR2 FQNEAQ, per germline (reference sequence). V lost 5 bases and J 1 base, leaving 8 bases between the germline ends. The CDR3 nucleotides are TGTGCCAGCAGCCATGGGGGTAACTATGGCTACACCTTC. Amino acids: CASSHGGNYGYTF.

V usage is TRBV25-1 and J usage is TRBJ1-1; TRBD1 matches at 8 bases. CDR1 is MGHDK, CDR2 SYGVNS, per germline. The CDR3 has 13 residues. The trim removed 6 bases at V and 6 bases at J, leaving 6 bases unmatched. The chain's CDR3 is CASRSTGVAEAFF. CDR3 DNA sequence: TGTGCCAGCAGATCGACAGGGGTGGCTGAAGCTTTCTTT.

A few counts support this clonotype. CDR3 in amino acids: CAISEYPGDTEAFF. CDR3 in DNA: TGTGCCATCAGTGAGTACCCTGGGGACACTGAAGCTTTCTTT. The chain employs TRBV10-3 and TRBJ1-1; D not resolved. V lost 1 base and J 3 bases, leaving 9 bases between the germline ends. The germline V gene has CDR1 ENHRY and CDR2 SYGVKD. The CDR3 covers 14 residues.

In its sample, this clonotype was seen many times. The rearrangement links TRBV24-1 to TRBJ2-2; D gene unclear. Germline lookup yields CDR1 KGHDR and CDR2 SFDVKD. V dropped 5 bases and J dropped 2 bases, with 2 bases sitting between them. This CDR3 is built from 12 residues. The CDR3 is CATSVNTGELFF. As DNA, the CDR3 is TGTGCCACCAGTGTAAACACCGGGGAGCTGTTTTTT.

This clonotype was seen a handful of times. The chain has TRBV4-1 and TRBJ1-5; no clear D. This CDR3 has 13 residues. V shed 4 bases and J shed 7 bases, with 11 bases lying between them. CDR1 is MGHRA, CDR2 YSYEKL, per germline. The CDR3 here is CASSPERRQPQHF. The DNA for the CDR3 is TGCGCCAGCAGCCCCGAACGGAGACAGCCCCAGCATTTT.

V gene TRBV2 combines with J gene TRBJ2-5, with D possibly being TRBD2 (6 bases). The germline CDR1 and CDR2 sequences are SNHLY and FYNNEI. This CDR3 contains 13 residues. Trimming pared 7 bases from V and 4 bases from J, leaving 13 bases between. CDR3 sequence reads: CASTNGGRETQYF. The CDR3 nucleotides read TGTGCCAGCACCAACGGGGGTCGAGAGACCCAGTACTTC.

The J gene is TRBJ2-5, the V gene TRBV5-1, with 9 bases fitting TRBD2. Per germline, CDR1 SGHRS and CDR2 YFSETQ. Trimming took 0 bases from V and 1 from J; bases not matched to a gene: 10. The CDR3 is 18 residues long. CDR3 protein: CASSLAIPSGTPQETQYF. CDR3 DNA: TGCGCCAGCAGCTTGGCCATCCCTAGCGGGACCCCCCAAGAGACCCAGTACTTC.

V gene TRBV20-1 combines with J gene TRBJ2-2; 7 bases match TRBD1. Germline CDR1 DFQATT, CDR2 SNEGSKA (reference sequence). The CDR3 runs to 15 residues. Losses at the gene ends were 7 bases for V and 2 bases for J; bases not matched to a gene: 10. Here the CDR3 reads CSETPGQTNTGELFF. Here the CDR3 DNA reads TGCAGTGAGACTCCGGGACAGACTAACACCGGGGAGCTGTTTTTT.